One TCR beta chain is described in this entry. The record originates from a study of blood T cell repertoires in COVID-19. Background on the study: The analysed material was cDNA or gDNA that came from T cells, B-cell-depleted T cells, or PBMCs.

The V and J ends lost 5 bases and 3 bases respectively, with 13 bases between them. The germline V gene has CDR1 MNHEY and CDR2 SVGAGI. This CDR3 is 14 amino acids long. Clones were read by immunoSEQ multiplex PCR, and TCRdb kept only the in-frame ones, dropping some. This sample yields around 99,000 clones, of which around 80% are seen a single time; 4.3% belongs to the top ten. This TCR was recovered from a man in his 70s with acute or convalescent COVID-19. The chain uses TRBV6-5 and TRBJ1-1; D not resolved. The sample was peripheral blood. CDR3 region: CASSRTGMDTEAFF. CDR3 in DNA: TGTGCCAGCAGTCGGACGGGGATGGACACTGAAGCTTTCTTT.